This entry is about one TCR beta chain. The antigen is not known. Trimming stripped 5 bases from V and 4 bases from J, with 11 bases between. This CDR3 contains 13 residues. Germline V CDR1 and CDR2: MNHEY, SMNVEV (reference sequence). The data belong to a study of CD8+ T cells in alopecia areata. In the study overall: The study gave treated patients oral tofacitinib at 5 to 10 mg twice daily.

The treatment: oral pan-JAK inhibitor, 5-10 mg twice daily. Peripheral blood, together with lesional scalp punch biopsies, was collected from alopecia areata patients. Broader study findings: Among the top 100, expanded CD8+ clones, as well as scalp clonality, were significantly decreased by tofacitinib.

RNA was isolated and reverse transcribed to cDNA, the sequencing template. Assay used: immunoSEQ multiplex PCR; TCRdb lists only in-frame clones, some missing. Among approximately 180,000 clones listed, about 53% were seen once. This material consisted of CD8+ T cells sorted from blood, taken at week 24, from a patient treated with tofacitinib. The genes are TRBV27 and TRBJ1-2; no firm D call. The TCR originated in a human donor with alopecia areata. CDR3 protein: CASSASGSYGYTF. The DNA of the CDR3 is TGTGCCAGCAGTGCGAGTGGGTCCTATGGCTACACCTTC.